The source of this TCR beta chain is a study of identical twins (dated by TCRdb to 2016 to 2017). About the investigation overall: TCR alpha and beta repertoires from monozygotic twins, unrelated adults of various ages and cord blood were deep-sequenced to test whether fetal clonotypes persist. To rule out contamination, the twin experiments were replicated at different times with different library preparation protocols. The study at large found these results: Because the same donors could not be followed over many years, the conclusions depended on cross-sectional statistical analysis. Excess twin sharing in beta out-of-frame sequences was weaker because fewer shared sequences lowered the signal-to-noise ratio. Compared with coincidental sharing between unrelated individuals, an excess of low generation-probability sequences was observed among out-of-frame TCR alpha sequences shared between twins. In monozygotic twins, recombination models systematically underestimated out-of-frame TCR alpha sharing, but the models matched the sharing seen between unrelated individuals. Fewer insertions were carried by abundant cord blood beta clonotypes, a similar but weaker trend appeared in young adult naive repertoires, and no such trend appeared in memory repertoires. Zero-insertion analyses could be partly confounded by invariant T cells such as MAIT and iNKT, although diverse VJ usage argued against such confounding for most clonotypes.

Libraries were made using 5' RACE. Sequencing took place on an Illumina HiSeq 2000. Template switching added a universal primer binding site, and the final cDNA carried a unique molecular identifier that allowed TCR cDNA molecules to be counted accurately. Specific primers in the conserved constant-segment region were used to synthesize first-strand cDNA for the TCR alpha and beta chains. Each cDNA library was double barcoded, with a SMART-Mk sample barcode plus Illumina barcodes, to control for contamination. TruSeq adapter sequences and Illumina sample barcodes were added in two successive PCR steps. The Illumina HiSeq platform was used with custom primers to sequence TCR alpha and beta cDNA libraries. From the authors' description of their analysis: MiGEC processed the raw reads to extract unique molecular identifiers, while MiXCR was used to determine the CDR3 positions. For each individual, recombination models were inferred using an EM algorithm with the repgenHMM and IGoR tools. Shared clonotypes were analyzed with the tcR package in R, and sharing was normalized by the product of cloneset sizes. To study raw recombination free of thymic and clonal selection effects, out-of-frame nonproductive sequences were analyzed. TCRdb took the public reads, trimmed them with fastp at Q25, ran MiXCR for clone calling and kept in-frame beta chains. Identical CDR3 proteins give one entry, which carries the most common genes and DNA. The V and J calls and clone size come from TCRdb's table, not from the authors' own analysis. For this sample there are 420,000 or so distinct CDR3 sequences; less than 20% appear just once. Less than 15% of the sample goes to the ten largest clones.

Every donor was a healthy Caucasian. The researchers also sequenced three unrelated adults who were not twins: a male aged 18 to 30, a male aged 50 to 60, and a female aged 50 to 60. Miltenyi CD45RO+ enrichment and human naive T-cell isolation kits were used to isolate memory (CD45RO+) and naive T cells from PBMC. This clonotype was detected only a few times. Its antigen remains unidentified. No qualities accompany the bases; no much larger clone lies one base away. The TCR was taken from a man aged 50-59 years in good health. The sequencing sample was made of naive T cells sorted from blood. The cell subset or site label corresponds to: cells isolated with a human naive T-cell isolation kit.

For the CDR3, the sequence is CATSDSPGGGTGELFF. The DNA sequence follows: TGTGCCACCAGTGATTCCCCCGGGGGCGGCACCGGGGAGCTGTTTTTT. The V and J segments used are TRBV24-1 and TRBJ2-2; the D region may be TRBD1 or TRBD2, each matching 6 bases equally. From the cysteine through the phenylalanine, the CDR3 covers 16 amino acids. Just CDR3 DNA is preserved here, 48 bases in frame from base 1. The germline V gene specifies KGHDR as CDR1 and SFDVKD as CDR2. Relative to germline, V is 2 bases shorter and J is 4 bases shorter, with 13 bases between their ends.